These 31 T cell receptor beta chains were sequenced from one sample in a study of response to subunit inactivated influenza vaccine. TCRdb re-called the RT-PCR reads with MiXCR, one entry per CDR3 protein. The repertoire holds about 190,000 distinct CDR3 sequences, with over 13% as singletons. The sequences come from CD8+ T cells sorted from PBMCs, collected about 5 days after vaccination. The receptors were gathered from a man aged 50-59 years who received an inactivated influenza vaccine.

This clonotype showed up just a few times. The CDR3 protein is CASSPEPGTGYF. CDR3 nucleotides: TGTGCCAGCAGCCCCGAACCGGGGACGGGGTACTTC. The chain uses TRBV7-9 and TRBJ2-4; TRBD1 or TRBD2 may be the D gene (5 bases each). Germline assignment: CDR1 SEHNR and CDR2 FQNEAQ (reference sequence). V lost 5 bases to trimming and J lost 15 bases, with 17 bases between them. The CDR3 sequence is 12 residues long.

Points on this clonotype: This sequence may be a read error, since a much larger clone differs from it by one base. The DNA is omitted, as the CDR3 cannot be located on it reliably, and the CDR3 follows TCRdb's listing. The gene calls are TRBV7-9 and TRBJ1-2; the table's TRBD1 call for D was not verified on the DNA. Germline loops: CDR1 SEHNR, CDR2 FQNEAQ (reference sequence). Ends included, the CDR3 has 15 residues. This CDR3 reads CASSFGQGSNYGYSF.

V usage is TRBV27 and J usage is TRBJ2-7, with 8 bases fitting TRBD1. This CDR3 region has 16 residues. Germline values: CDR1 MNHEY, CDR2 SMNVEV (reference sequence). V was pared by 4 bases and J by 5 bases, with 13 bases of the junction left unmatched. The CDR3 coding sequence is TGTGCCAGCAGTTCCCTCGGGACAGGACCGGGGGACGAGCAGTACTTC. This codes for CASSSLGTGPGDEQYF.

The CDR3 region has the DNA TGTGCCAGCAGTTTAGCGAGGAAATTCCCATATGGCTACACCTTC. Residues: CASSLARKFPYGYTF. The rearrangement uses TRBV12-3 or TRBV12-4 and TRBJ1-2, with D hard to call. CDR3 length equals 15 residues. Trimming left V 0 bases short and J 5 bases short, with 13 bases between.

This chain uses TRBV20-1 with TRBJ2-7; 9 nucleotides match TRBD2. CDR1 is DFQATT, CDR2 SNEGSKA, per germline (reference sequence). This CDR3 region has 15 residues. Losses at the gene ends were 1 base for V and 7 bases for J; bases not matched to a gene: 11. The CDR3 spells CSARGDSGRLREQYF. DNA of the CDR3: TGCAGTGCTAGAGGGGATAGCGGGAGATTGAGAGAGCAGTACTTC.

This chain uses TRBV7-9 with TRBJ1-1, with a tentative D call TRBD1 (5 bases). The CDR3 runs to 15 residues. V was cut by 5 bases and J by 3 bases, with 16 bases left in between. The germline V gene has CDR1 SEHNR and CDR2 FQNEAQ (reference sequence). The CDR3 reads CASSLLAGEYTEAFF. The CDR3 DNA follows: TGTGCCAGCAGCCTACTAGCGGGGGAATACACTGAAGCTTTCTTT. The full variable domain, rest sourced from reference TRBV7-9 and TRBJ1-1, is DTGVSQNPRHKITKRGQNVTFRCDPISEHNRLYWYRQTLGQGPEFLTYFQNEAQLEKSRLLSDRFSAERPKGSFSTLEIQRTEQGDSAMYLCASSLLAGEYTEAFFGQGTRLTVV.

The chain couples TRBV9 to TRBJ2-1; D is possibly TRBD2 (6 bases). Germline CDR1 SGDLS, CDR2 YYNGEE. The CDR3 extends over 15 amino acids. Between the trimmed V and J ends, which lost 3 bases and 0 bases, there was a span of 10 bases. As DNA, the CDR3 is TGTGCCAGCAGCGGCGGACTACTCTCCTACAATGAGCAGTTCTTC. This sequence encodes CASSGGLLSYNEQFF.

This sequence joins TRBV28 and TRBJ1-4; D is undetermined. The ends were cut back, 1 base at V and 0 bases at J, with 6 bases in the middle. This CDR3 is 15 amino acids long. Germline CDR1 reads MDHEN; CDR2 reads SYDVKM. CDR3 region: CASSLLRSTNEKLFF. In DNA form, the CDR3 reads TGTGCCAGCAGTTTATTACGATCAACTAATGAAAAACTGTTTTTT.

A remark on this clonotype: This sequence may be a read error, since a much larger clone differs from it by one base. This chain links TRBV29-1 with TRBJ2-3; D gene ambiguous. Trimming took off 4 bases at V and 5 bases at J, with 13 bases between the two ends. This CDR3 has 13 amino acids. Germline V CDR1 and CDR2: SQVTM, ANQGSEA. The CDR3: CSVVRYSIDTQYF. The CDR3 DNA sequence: TGCAGCGTTGTTCGATATTCCATAGATACGCAGTATTTT.

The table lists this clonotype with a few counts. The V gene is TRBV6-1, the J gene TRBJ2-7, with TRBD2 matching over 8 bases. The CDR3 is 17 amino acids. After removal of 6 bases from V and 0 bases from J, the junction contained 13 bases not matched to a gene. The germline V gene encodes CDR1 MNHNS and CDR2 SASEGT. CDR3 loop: CASSRGGLFRPSYEQYF. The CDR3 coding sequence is TGTGCCAGCAGCCGGGGGGGTCTGTTCCGTCCCTCCTACGAGCAGTACTTC.

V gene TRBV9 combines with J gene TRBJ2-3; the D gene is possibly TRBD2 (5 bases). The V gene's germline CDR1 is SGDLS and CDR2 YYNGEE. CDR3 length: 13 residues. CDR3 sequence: CACGVDFTDTQYF. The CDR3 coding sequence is TGTGCGTGTGGGGTGGACTTCACAGATACGCAGTATTTT.

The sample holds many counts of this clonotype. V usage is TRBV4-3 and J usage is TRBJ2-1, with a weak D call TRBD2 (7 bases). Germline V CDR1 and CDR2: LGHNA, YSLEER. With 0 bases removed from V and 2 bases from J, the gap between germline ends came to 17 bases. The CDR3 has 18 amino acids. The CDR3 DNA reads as TGCGCCAGCAGCCAAGATACGGCGGGGGCCGTTACCTACAATGAGCAGTTCTTC. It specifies CASSQDTAGAVTYNEQFF.

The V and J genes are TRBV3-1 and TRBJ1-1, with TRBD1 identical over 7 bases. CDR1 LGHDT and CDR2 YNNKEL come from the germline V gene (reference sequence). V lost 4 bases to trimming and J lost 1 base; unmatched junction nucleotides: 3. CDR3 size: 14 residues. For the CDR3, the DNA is TGTGCCAGCAGCCCTGGACAGGAGAACACTGAAGCTTTCTTT. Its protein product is CASSPGQENTEAFF.

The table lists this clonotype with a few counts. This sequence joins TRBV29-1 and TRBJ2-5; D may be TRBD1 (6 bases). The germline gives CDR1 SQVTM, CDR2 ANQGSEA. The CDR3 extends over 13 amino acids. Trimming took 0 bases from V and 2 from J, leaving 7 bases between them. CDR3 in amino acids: CSVEDGQQETQYF. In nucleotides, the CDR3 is TGCAGCGTTGAAGACGGACAGCAAGAGACCCAGTACTTC.

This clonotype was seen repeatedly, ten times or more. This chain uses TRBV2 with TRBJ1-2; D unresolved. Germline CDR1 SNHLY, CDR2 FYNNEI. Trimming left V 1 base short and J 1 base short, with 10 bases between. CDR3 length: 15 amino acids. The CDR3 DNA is TGTGCCAGCAGTGAAGGCTCAGAGTTTAACTATGGCTACACCTTC. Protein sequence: CASSEGSEFNYGYTF.

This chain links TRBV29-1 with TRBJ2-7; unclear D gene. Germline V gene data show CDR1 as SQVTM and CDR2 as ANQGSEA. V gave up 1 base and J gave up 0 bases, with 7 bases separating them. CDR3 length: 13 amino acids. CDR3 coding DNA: TGCAGCGTTGAAGGATCAGCCTCCTACGAGCAGTACTTC. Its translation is CSVEGSASYEQYF.

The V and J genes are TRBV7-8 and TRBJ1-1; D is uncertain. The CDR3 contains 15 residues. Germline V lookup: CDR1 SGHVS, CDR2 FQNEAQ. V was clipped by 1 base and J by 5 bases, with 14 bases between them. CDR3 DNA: TGTGCCAGCAGCTTAGAATTGGGAAGCGGGACTGAAGCTTTCTTT. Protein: CASSLELGSGTEAFF.

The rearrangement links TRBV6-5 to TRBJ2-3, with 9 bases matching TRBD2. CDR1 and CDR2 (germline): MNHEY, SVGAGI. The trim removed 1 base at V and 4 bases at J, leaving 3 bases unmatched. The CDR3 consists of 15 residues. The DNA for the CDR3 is TGTGCCAGCAGTTACTTAGCGGGAGTGCCAGATACGCAGTATTTT. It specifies CASSYLAGVPDTQYF.

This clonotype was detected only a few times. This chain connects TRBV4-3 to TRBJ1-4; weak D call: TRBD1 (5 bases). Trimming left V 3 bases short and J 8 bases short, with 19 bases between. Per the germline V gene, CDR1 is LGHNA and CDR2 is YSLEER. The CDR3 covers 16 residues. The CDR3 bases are TGCGCCAGCAGCCAGCGAGGCCTAGGACATGGCGAAAAACTGTTTTTT. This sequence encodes CASSQRGLGHGEKLFF.

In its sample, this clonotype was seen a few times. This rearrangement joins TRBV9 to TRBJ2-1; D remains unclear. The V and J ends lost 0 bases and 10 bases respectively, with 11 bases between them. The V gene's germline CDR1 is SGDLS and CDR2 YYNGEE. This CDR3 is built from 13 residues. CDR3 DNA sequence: TGTGCCAGCAGCGTAGCCTTATCTGGGGAGCAGTTCTTC. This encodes CASSVALSGEQFF.

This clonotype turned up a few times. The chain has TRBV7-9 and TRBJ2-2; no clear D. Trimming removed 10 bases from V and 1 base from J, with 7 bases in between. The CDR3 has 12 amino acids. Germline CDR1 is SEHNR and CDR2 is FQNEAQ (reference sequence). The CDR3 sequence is CATPLNTGELFF. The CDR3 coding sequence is TGTGCCACCCCGCTGAACACCGGGGAGCTGTTTTTT.

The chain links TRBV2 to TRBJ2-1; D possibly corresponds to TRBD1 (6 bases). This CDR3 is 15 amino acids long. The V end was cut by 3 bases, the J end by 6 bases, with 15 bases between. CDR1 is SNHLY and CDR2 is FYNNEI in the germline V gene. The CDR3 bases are TGTGCCAGCAGTGACTTACAGGGCCCCGGCAATGAGCAGTTCTTC. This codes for CASSDLQGPGNEQFF.

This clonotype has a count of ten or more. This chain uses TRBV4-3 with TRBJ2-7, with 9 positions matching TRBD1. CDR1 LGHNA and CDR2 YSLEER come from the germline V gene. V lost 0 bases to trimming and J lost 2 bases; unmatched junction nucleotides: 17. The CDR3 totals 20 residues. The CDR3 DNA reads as TGCGCCAGCAGCCAAGATATTCAAACAGGGGGCCCGGGAGGACCCTACGAGCAGTACTTC. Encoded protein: CASSQDIQTGGPGGPYEQYF.

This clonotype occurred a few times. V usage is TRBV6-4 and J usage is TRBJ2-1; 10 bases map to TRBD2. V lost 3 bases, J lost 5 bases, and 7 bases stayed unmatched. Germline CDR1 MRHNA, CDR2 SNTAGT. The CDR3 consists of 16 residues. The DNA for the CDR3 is TGTGCCAGCAGTGAGGCTAGCGGGAGCGGGGACAATGAGCAGTTCTTC. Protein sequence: CASSEASGSGDNEQFF.

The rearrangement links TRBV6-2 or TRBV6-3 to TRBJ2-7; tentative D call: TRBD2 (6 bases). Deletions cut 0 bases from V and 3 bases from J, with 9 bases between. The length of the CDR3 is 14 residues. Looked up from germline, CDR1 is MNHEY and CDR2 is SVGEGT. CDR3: CASSYSRDFYEQYF. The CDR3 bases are TGTGCCAGCAGTTACTCGAGGGACTTCTACGAGCAGTACTTC.

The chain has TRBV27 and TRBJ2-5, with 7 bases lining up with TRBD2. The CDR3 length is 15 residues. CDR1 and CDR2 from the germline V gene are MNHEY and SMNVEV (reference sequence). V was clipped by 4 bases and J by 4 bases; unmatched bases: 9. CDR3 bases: TGTGCCAGCAGTTCCCTCAACAGCGGGGTAGAGACCCAGTACTTC. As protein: CASSSLNSGVETQYF.

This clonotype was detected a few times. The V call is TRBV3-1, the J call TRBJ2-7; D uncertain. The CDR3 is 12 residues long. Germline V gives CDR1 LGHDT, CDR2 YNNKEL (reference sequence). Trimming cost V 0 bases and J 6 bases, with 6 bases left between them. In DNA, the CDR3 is TGTGCCAGCAGCCAAGATCTTGGCGAGCAGTACTTC. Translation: CASSQDLGEQYF.

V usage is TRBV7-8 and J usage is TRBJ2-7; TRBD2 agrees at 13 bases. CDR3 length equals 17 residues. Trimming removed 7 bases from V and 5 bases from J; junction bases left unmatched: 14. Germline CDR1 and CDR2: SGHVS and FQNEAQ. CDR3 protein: CASTGGSGLAGSDEQYF. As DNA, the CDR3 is TGTGCCAGCACCGGGGGTTCGGGACTAGCGGGGAGCGACGAGCAGTACTTC.

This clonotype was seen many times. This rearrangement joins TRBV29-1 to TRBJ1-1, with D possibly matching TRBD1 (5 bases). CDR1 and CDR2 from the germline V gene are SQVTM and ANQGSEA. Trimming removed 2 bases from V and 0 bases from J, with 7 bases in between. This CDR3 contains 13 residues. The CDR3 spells CSVEPGLNTEAFF. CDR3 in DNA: TGCAGCGTTGAACCAGGGCTGAACACTGAAGCTTTCTTT.

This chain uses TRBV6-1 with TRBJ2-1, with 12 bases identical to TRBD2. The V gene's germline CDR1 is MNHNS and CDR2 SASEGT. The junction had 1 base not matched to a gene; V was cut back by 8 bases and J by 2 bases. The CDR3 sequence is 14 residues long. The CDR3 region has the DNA TGTGCCAGCGGACTAGCGGGACCCTACAATGAGCAGTTCTTC. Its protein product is CASGLAGPYNEQFF.

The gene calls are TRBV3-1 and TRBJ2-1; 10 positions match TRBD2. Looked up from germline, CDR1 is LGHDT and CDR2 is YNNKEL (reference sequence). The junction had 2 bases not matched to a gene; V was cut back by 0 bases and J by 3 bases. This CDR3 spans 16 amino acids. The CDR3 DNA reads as TGTGCCAGCAGCCAAGAGGCTAGCGGGGGCTACAATGAGCAGTTCTTC. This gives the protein CASSQEASGGYNEQFF.